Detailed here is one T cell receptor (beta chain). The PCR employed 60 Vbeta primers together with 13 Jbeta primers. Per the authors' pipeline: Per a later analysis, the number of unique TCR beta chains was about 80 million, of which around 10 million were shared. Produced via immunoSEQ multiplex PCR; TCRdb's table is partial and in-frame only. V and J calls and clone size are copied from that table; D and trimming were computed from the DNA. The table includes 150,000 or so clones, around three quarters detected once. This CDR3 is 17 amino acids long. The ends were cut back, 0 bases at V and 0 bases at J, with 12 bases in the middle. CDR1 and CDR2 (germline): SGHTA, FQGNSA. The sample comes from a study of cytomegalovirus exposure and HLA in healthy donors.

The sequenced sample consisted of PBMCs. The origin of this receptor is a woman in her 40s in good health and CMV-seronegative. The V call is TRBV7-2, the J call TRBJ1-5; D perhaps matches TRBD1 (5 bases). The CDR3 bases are TGTGCCAGCAGCTTAGCGCAGGGAAAGTATAGCAATCAGCCCCAGCATTTT. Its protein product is CASSLAQGKYSNQPQHF.